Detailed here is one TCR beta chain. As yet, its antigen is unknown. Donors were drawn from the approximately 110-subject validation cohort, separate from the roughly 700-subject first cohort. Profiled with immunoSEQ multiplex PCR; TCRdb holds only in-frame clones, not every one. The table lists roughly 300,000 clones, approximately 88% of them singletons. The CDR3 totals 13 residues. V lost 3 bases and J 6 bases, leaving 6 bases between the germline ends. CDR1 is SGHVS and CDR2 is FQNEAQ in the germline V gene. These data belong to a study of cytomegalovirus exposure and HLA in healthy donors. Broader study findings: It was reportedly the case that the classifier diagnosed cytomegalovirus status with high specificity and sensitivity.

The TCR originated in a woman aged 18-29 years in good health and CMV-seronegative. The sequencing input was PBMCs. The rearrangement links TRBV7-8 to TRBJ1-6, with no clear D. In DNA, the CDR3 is TGTGCCAGCAGCTTCGGTGTTAATTCACCCCTCCACTTT. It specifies CASSFGVNSPLHF.